The 11 T cell receptor beta chains in this list originate from one sample, sequenced in a study of technical replicates of blood from a few donors (dated by TCRdb to about 2017). Libraries were constructed by the immunoSEQ multiplex PCR assay. The immuneACCESS repertoire file appears here via TCRdb, limited to in-frame rearrangements. These files lack a portion of the clones; in checked studies, under half of the deficit traces to unresolved V genes, and the cause of the others is not known. The sample records under 85,000 clones, 92% of which are singletons. About 0.38% of the sample is taken by the ten largest. The source material was T cells isolated from PBMCs. Source of these receptors: a human donor in good health.

This clone has only one observation. The rearrangement joins TRBV13 to TRBJ1-1; 8 bases match TRBD1. The CDR3 loop spans 14 amino acids. Unmatched junction bases numbered 4, after V lost 6 bases and J lost 1 base. CDR1 PRHDT and CDR2 FYEKMQ come from the germline V gene (reference sequence). DNA of the CDR3: TGTGCCAGCAGAAGACAGGGGCAGAACACTGAAGCTTTCTTT. It is translated as CASRRQGQNTEAFF.

CDR3 in DNA: TGTGCCAGTAGTATAGGCACGACATTTTCCTACGAGCAGTACTTC. It yields the protein CASSIGTTFSYEQYF. The chain recombines TRBV19 with TRBJ2-7; no clear D gene. V was pared by 1 base and J by 1 base, with 11 bases between. This CDR3 has 15 amino acids. The germline V gene has CDR1 LNHDA and CDR2 SQIVND (reference sequence).

This sequence joins TRBV19 and TRBJ2-7; 7 positions agree with TRBD1. V shed 0 bases, J shed 5 bases, and the junction held 7 bases outside the gene matches. Germline V gene data show CDR1 as LNHDA and CDR2 as SQIVND (reference sequence). The CDR3 is made up of 15 amino acids. For the CDR3, the DNA is TGTGCCAGTAGTATAGATAGGCAGGGGGTCAACGAGCAGTACTTC. Protein sequence: CASSIDRQGVNEQYF.

The V gene is TRBV11-3, the J gene TRBJ2-2; D may be TRBD1 (5 bases). Germline CDR1 and CDR2: SGHNT and YENEEA. Trimming cost V 5 bases and J 0 bases, with 10 bases left between them. CDR3 size: 15 residues. The CDR3: CASSPRTTNTGELFF. The CDR3 DNA sequence: TGTGCCAGCAGCCCGAGGACAACGAACACCGGGGAGCTGTTTTTT.

This sequence joins TRBV19 and TRBJ2-7, with TRBD1 identical over 9 bases. The CDR3 extends over 17 amino acids. V lost 3 bases, J lost 4 bases, and 13 bases stayed unmatched. In germline, CDR1 is LNHDA, CDR2 SQIVND (reference sequence). The CDR3, as DNA: TGTGCCAGTAGTATGATGGGCCGGGACAGGGTCCTTTACGAGCAGTACTTC. It is translated as CASSMMGRDRVLYEQYF.

The chain is built from TRBV27 and TRBJ2-5; 8 bases line up with TRBD2. In germline, CDR1 is MNHEY, CDR2 SMNVEV (reference sequence). V lost 1 base to trimming and J lost 5 bases; unmatched junction nucleotides: 6. The length of the CDR3 is 15 residues. The DNA for the CDR3 is TGTGCCAGCAGTTTATTCGGGGGGGGAATCGAGACCCAGTACTTC. This codes for CASSLFGGGIETQYF.

The chain links TRBV29-1 to TRBJ2-3; possible D gene TRBD2, 6 bases. The CDR3 is 13 amino acids. V was cut by 1 base and J by 8 bases, with 13 bases left in between. Germline CDR1 reads SQVTM; CDR2 reads ANQGSEA. CDR3 bases: TGCAGCGTTGAAGCCAGACTAGTGGGTACGCAGTATTTT. Encoded protein: CSVEARLVGTQYF.

The rearrangement joins TRBV28 to TRBJ2-1, with 9 bases identical to TRBD1. Germline CDR1 is MDHEN and CDR2 is SYDVKM. The V segment lost 4 bases and the J segment 8 bases; nucleotides outside the gene matches: 12. There are 16 residues in the CDR3. Written as DNA, the CDR3 is TGTGCCAGCAGTTCCGGGACAGGGCCGCAATGGGATGAGCAGTTCTTC. It codes for CASSSGTGPQWDEQFF.

The CDR3: CASSVAEGETQYF. For the CDR3, the DNA is TGTGCCAGCAGCGTAGCGGAGGGAGAGACCCAGTACTTC. The genes are TRBV9 and TRBJ2-5, with a tentative D call TRBD2 (6 bases). Between the trimmed V and J ends, which lost 0 bases and 4 bases, there was a span of 7 bases. The CDR3 length is 13 residues. From germline, CDR1 is SGDLS and CDR2 YYNGEE.

The rearrangement links TRBV9 to TRBJ2-2; 7 bases are shared with TRBD1. V was pared by 3 bases and J by 2 bases, with 4 bases of the junction left unmatched. The CDR3 runs to 15 residues. The V gene's germline CDR1 is SGDLS and CDR2 YYNGEE. CDR3 nucleotide sequence: TGTGCCAGCAGCGCACAGGGGAGAAACACCGGGGAGCTGTTTTTT. Translating it yields CASSAQGRNTGELFF. The full variable domain, its missing parts supplied by reference TRBV9 and TRBJ2-2, is DSGVTQTPKHLITATGQRVTLRCSPRSGDLSVYWYQQSLDQGLQFLIQYYNGEERAKGNILERFSAQQFPDLHSELNLSSLELGDSALYFCASSAQGRNTGELFFGEGSRLTVL.

The genes are TRBV21-1 and TRBJ1-2. TRBV21-1 has pseudogene status. This CDR3 comprises 15 residues. CDR3 sequence: CASSKVYVRNYGYTF. The CDR3 nucleotides read TGTGCCAGCAGCAAAGTCTACGTAAGAAACTATGGCTACACCTTC.